The 28 T cell receptor beta chains below come from one sample, sequenced in a study of blood T cell repertoires in COVID-19. Repertoires were generated with immunoSEQ multiplex PCR, while TCRdb's copy carries only in-frame clones and drops some. The sample consists of over 85,000 clones, approximately 90% of them appearing once. Sequencing was performed on peripheral blood. The receptors come from a woman older than 75 with active COVID-19.

The chain is built from TRBV28 and TRBJ2-7, with 8 bases matching TRBD1. CDR3 length: 16 amino acids. Per the germline V gene, CDR1 is MDHEN and CDR2 is SYDVKM. With 2 bases clipped from V and 2 bases from J, the junction kept 8 bases outside the gene matches. CDR3 DNA: TGTGCCAGCAGTTTACCGCCAGGACAGGGAACCTACGAGCAGTACTTC. Amino acids: CASSLPPGQGTYEQYF.

The V gene is TRBV9, the J gene TRBJ1-2; possibly TRBD1 for D (6 bases). Germline V gives CDR1 SGDLS, CDR2 YYNGEE. The ends were cut back, 4 bases at V and 8 bases at J, with 18 bases in the middle. This CDR3 is built from 14 residues. This CDR3 is CASSRGGTMGGYTF. The CDR3 DNA follows: TGTGCCAGCAGCAGAGGGGGAACTATGGGAGGCTACACCTTC.

The chain has TRBV7-2 and TRBJ2-3; D remains ambiguous. This CDR3 region has 14 residues. Germline V CDR1 and CDR2: SGHTA, FQGNSA. The V gene lost 1 base and the J gene lost 4 bases, with 9 bases spanning the gap. CDR3 nucleotides: TGTGCCAGCAGCTTAGTTCCAGGTTCAGATACGCAGTATTTT. Its translation is CASSLVPGSDTQYF.

The rearrangement uses TRBV28 and TRBJ2-7; 11 positions match TRBD2. The length of the CDR3 is 15 residues. Germline CDR1 MDHEN, CDR2 SYDVKM. The J segment lost 2 bases and the V segment lost 2 bases, leaving 2 bases of the junction unmatched. The CDR3 sequence is CASSLRLAGTYEQYF. DNA for the CDR3: TGTGCCAGCAGTTTACGACTAGCGGGGACCTACGAGCAGTACTTC.

The chain joins TRBV7-2 to TRBJ1-1, with 7 bases that match TRBD1. Germline V gives CDR1 SGHTA, CDR2 FQGNSA. The V and J ends lost 3 bases and 7 bases, in that order; junction bases with no gene match: 5. The CDR3 runs to 13 residues. CDR3 sequence (DNA): TGTGCCAGCAGCTTTCTAAACAGGGGTGAAGCTTTCTTT. Translating it yields CASSFLNRGEAFF.

V usage is TRBV5-4 and J usage is TRBJ2-3; 7 bases agree with TRBD2. The V gene's germline CDR1 is SGHNT and CDR2 YYREEE (reference sequence). The CDR3 is 15 amino acids. The V and J ends lost 6 bases and 7 bases, in that order; junction bases with no gene match: 14. The CDR3 here is CASNSGASGENTQYF. CDR3 DNA: TGTGCCAGCAACTCCGGGGCTAGCGGAGAGAATACGCAGTATTTT.

The chain joins TRBV24-1 to TRBJ2-7, with D perhaps TRBD1 (6 bases). This CDR3 has 11 amino acids. The V gene lost 10 bases and the J gene lost 3 bases, with 9 bases spanning the gap. Germline CDR1 reads KGHDR; CDR2 reads SFDVKD. DNA for the CDR3: TGTGCCACTGCACAGGGCTACGAGCAGTACTTC. As protein: CATAQGYEQYF.

The chain couples TRBV28 to TRBJ2-7; D gene uncertain. V lost 10 bases, J lost 3 bases, and 13 bases lay in between. Germline-derived CDR1 and CDR2 are MDHEN and SYDVKM. There are 12 residues in the CDR3. The CDR3 region has the DNA TGTGCCACCTGGAGCGAGGACTACGAGCAGTACTTC. The encoded protein is CATWSEDYEQYF.

This rearrangement joins TRBV7-9 to TRBJ2-1; 9 nucleotides align to TRBD2. The CDR3 is 14 amino acids. CDR1 and CDR2 (germline): SEHNR, FQNEAQ (reference sequence). The ends lost 5 bases at V and 8 bases at J; junction bases unmatched: 7. The CDR3, as DNA: TGTGCCAGCAGCCCGGGACTAGCCACGTATGAGCAGTTCTTC. It is translated as CASSPGLATYEQFF.

CDR3 sequence reads: CATSDPTGSYGYTF. In DNA, the CDR3 is TGTGCCACCAGTGACCCGACAGGGAGCTATGGCTACACCTTC. This chain joins TRBV24-1 and TRBJ1-2; 7 bases are a match to TRBD1. This CDR3 has 14 residues. The V segment lost 4 bases and the J segment 4 bases; nucleotides outside the gene matches: 5. The V gene's germline CDR1 is KGHDR and CDR2 SFDVKD.

The chain joins TRBV2 to TRBJ2-6; D is uncertain. The CDR3 loop spans 15 amino acids. Trimming pared 6 bases from V and 0 bases from J, leaving 9 bases between. Per germline, CDR1 SNHLY and CDR2 FYNNEI. CDR3 sequence: CASRAFASGANVLTF. The CDR3 DNA sequence: TGTGCCAGCAGGGCCTTTGCCTCTGGGGCCAACGTCCTGACTTTC.

V is TRBV28 and J is TRBJ1-5, with TRBD1 matching over 8 bases. CDR1 and CDR2 (germline): MDHEN, SYDVKM. This CDR3 comprises 15 residues. V was clipped by 7 bases and J by 8 bases; unmatched bases: 13. CDR3 sequence (DNA): TGTGCCAGCAACGCCGGACAGGGACCTCAAGAGCCCCAGCATTTT. Protein product: CASNAGQGPQEPQHF.

This clone was detected once. This chain uses TRBV5-4 with TRBJ2-3; the match to TRBD2 covers 7 bases. V lost 4 bases to trimming and J lost 3 bases; unmatched junction nucleotides: 8. Germline assignment: CDR1 SGHNT and CDR2 YYREEE (reference sequence). The CDR3 totals 15 residues. DNA of the CDR3: TGTGCCAGCAGCACCCGACTAGCTGGTACAGATACGCAGTATTTT. Translation: CASSTRLAGTDTQYF.

This chain uses TRBV6-6 with TRBJ1-4; tentatively, D is TRBD1 (5 bases). In germline, CDR1 is MNHNY, CDR2 SVGAGI (reference sequence). The CDR3 length is 14 residues. Trimming took 8 bases from V and 8 from J, leaving 18 bases between them. CDR3 in amino acids: CASLLGRGGEKLFF. Here the CDR3 DNA reads TGTGCCAGCCTCCTGGGGAGGGGAGGGGAAAAACTGTTTTTT.

The V gene is TRBV13, the J gene TRBJ2-2; TRBD2 matches at 10 bases. The germline V gene has CDR1 PRHDT and CDR2 FYEKMQ (reference sequence). The V gene end was trimmed by 5 bases and the J gene end by 6 bases; junction bases not matched to a gene: 18. The CDR3 is 19 residues long. CDR3 DNA sequence: TGTGCCAGCAGCCCCCGAAGGCGGGCTAGCGGGAGTAACGCCGGGGAGCTGTTTTTT. Residues: CASSPRRRASGSNAGELFF.

The chain joins TRBV6-5 to TRBJ2-7; TRBD2 matches at 10 bases. The CDR3 sequence is 16 residues long. V lost 4 bases, J lost 2 bases, and 8 bases stayed unmatched. Germline CDR1 MNHEY, CDR2 SVGAGI. CDR3 coding DNA: TGTGCCAGCAGTTTCACTCGGACTAGCGGAACCTACGAGCAGTACTTC. Protein sequence: CASSFTRTSGTYEQYF.

This rearrangement joins TRBV7-2 to TRBJ2-7; 7 bases line up with TRBD2. From germline, CDR1 is SGHTA and CDR2 FQGNSA. The CDR3 spans 14 residues. J gave up 2 bases and V 1 base, and 2 bases lay outside the gene matches. The CDR3 DNA follows: TGTGCCAGCAGCTTAGGAGGGAGGGCCTACGAGCAGTACTTC. Encoded protein: CASSLGGRAYEQYF.

This clone appeared a few times. The chain carries TRBV6-2 or TRBV6-3 and TRBJ2-3, with 14 nucleotides matching TRBD2. The CDR3 has 18 amino acids. The junction had 8 bases not matched to a gene; V was cut back by 0 bases and J by 6 bases. Germline CDR1 MNHEY, CDR2 SVGEGT. The chain's CDR3 is CASSYSGTSGSSMDTQYF. The CDR3 region has the DNA TGTGCCAGCAGTTACTCCGGGACTAGCGGGAGTTCGATGGATACGCAGTATTTT.

The chain is built from TRBV3-1 (or the pseudogene TRBV3-2) and TRBJ2-5, with 9 bases aligning to TRBD2. The CDR3 runs to 17 residues. Germline V gene sequence: CDR1 LGHDT, CDR2 YNNKEL (reference sequence). Germline trimming cut 3 bases from V and 4 bases from J; bases unmatched to any gene: 12. CDR3: CASSQGGRGRAVETQYF. The CDR3 DNA reads as TGTGCCAGCAGCCAGGGGGGTCGCGGGAGGGCCGTAGAGACCCAGTACTTC.

This clone came up once. The CDR3 loop is CASREGADNEQFF. DNA for the CDR3: TGTGCCAGCCGCGAGGGGGCAGACAATGAGCAGTTCTTC. This chain links TRBV7-2 with TRBJ2-1, with 7 bases aligning to TRBD1. In germline, CDR1 is SGHTA, CDR2 FQGNSA. With V trimmed by 8 bases and J by 5 bases, 6 bases remained unmatched. The CDR3 contains 13 residues.

In its sample, this clone was seen a few times. The V call is TRBV5-4, the J call TRBJ2-7; the match to TRBD2 covers 10 bases. The CDR3 spans 13 residues. CDR1 and CDR2 from the germline V gene are SGHNT and YYREEE (reference sequence). The V segment lost 4 bases and the J segment 9 bases; nucleotides outside the gene matches: 7. The DNA of the CDR3 is TGTGCCAGCAGCCTAGCGGGAGAAAAGGTGCAGTACTTC. It yields the protein CASSLAGEKVQYF.

The CDR3 nucleotides read TGTGCCAGTGGGACAGGGATGAACACTGAAGCTTTCTTT. The encoded protein is CASGTGMNTEAFF. V is TRBV19 and J is TRBJ1-1; TRBD1 aligns across 9 bases. The germline CDR1 and CDR2 sequences are LNHDA and SQIVND (reference sequence). V shed 8 bases, J shed 0 bases, and the junction held 1 base outside the gene matches. CDR3 length: 13 amino acids.

The chain employs TRBV7-2 and TRBJ1-5; D ambiguous. V lost 1 base to trimming and J lost 7 bases, with 11 bases between them. The CDR3 consists of 14 residues. The germline gives CDR1 SGHTA, CDR2 FQGNSA. CDR3 sequence reads: CASSLGAGAQPQHF. Written as DNA, the CDR3 is TGTGCCAGCAGCTTAGGGGCAGGTGCCCAGCCCCAGCATTTT.

The chain links TRBV19 to TRBJ1-5; possibly TRBD1 for D (5 bases). With 0 bases removed from V and 1 base from J, the gap between germline ends came to 16 bases. The length of the CDR3 is 18 residues. Per germline, CDR1 LNHDA and CDR2 SQIVND (reference sequence). The CDR3 spells CASSIDNRGQKSNQPQHF. In nucleotides, the CDR3 is TGTGCCAGTAGTATAGATAACAGAGGACAAAAGAGCAATCAGCCCCAGCATTTT.

The chain combines TRBV11-1 with TRBJ2-3; D unresolved. Germline CDR1 reads SGHAT; CDR2 reads FQDESV (reference sequence). CDR3 length: 13 amino acids. V shed 5 bases and J shed 2 bases, with 8 bases lying between them. DNA for the CDR3: TGTGCCAGCAGCGCAGAGGTCACAGATACGCAGTATTTT. Translated: CASSAEVTDTQYF.

This clone was counted a single time. The genes are TRBV18 and TRBJ2-2; D call uncertain. Germline CDR1 KGHSH, CDR2 LQKENI. Trimming removed 0 bases at V and 6 bases at J, with 17 bases between. This CDR3 is built from 17 residues. In DNA form, the CDR3 reads TGTGCCAGCTCACCACCTAACGGTCATATAAGCTCCGGGGAGCTGTTTTTT. Translating it yields CASSPPNGHISSGELFF.

This clone occurred once. This chain connects TRBV7-2 to TRBJ1-5, with no clear D. Trimming stripped 8 bases from V and 2 bases from J, with 16 bases between. CDR3 length: 15 residues. Germline assignment: CDR1 SGHTA and CDR2 FQGNSA. As DNA, the CDR3 is TGTGCCAGCGCAGCCGCGGGAGGGCGCAATCAGCCCCAGCATTTT. Translated, it gives CASAAAGGRNQPQHF. The whole variable domain, filled in from reference TRBV7-2 and TRBJ1-5, reads GAGVSQSPSNKVTEKGKDVELRCDPISGHTALYWYRQSLGQGLEFLIYFQGNSAPDKSGLPSDRFSAERTGGSVSTLTIQRTQQEDSAVYLCASAAAGGRNQPQHFGDGTRLSIL.

The V gene is TRBV7-9, the J gene TRBJ2-1; TRBD2 is a possible D gene (5 bases). Germline assignment: CDR1 SEHNR and CDR2 FQNEAQ (reference sequence). V shed 5 bases and J shed 6 bases, with 14 bases lying between them. The CDR3 length is 14 residues. The CDR3 bases are TGTGCCAGCAGCCTCGGGGAGCCCCCCAATGAGCAGTTCTTC. Amino acid sequence: CASSLGEPPNEQFF.